This T cell receptor (beta chain) is from a study of response to subunit inactivated influenza vaccine (dated by TCRdb to 2016 to 2019). Regarding the complete study: Deep quantitative T cell receptor repertoire profiling was used in the study to track responses to a trivalent subunit inactivated influenza vaccine.

The receptor library was made with RT-PCR. TCRdb shows the sequencer as Illumina HiSeq 2500. Using fastp at Q25 and MiXCR, TCRdb reprocessed the public reads and kept productive beta chains. CDR3 protein duplicates are merged, each entry listing the most common genes and DNA. This sample holds about 300,000 distinct CDR3 sequences; around a fifth were observed only once. The ten largest clones take up approximately 10% of the sample. Inclusive of the bounding cysteine and phenylalanine, the CDR3 is 13 residues long. Left in the record is the CDR3 DNA by itself, 39 bases read in frame from the first base. The germline V gene supplies CDR1 WSHSY and CDR2 SAAADI. V is pared back by 10 bases and J by 2 bases, with 11 bases lying between the germline termini. This clonotype showed up just a few times. What this receptor recognizes is not known. No clone much larger than this one lies a single base away; base qualities are absent.

Paper-wide results and their limitations: According to the authors, only a limited number of new T cells may be recruited by each seasonal influenza vaccination.

The chain is encoded by TRBV10-2 joined to TRBJ1-4; the best D guess is TRBD1, with 6 bases matching. This receptor was identified in a man between 45 and 75 years old who received an inactivated influenza vaccine. Donor details come from another sample of the same person, matched by shared clones. The sample was PBMCs from blood, taken 21 months after vaccination. The sequenced DNA: TGCGCCACACAGGGTTCGACTAATGAAAAACTGTTTTTT. It is translated as CATQGSTNEKLFF.